Listed below are T cell receptor beta chains from one sample, sequenced in a study of blood T cell repertoires in COVID-19. Assay used: immunoSEQ multiplex PCR; TCRdb lists only in-frame clones, some missing. The table records under 150,000 clones, more than 65% of them present only once. Sample: peripheral blood. These receptors all come from a woman aged 60-75 years with acute or convalescent COVID-19. The CDR3 runs from the conserved cysteine through the conserved F or W.

V gene,CDR3 protein
TRBV27,CASSLSGPYNSPLHF
TRBV5-1,CASSLSGDTEAFF
TRBV19,CASSPLAASYEQYF
TRBV7-2,CASSFTGTAYNEQFF
TRBV5-1,CASSNRDRGQYEQYF
TRBV9,CASSVGLAGVEQFF
TRBV5-4,CASSQGGGTDSPLHF
TRBV12-3/TRBV12-4,CASRGVGDTQYF
TRBV28,CASSFGQGNTGELFF
TRBV7-2,CASSLVPTASSYNSPLHF
TRBV7-9,CASSSGGTSYGTGELFF
TRBV6-5,CASSYFVATNTGELFF
TRBV5-1,CASSLSTGLGNTIYF
TRBV10-1,CASGQTDTEAFF
TRBV5-1,CASTRQAGTRELFF
TRBV15,CATSRDRGQGIPTNEKLFF
TRBV5-1,CASSLWSGQPVNTEAFF
TRBV7-9,CASSLGAGITDTQYF
TRBV18,CASSLSGGIIANQPQHF
TRBV5-1,CASSPNRVEETQYF
TRBV18,CASSPIAYTIGPGNTIYF
TRBV11-3,CASSLVGRGGQPQHF
TRBV3-1/TRBV3-2,CASSLGTYSNQPQHF
TRBV19,CASSIIGGFYNEQFF
TRBV3-1/TRBV3-2,CASSQATGEQYF
TRBV27,CASSPDRGPLYEQYF
TRBV30,CAWSVTPGGRDQPQHF
TRBV7-2,CASSFIPGLAGQETQYF
TRBV7-9,CASSLDRGLGTEAFF
TRBV27,CASREPSSNPEQFF
TRBV7-8,CASSLLTTQTGELFF
TRBV5-6,CASSSTGTGSEQFF
TRBV14,CASSQSQLTDTQYF
TRBV19,CASSIGLAGDEQYF
TRBV27,CASGGGGQPQHF
TRBV6-1,CASSERGTSGNYEQYF
TRBV6-6,CASSRDPGLVLEELFF
TRBV23-1,CASSRTIARETQYF
TRBV5-1,CASSLQGAENSPLHF
TRBV30,CAWSLSVLGGVPQYF
TRBV11-2,CASSFSGLQETQYF
TRBV3-1/TRBV3-2,CASSQEGPRAEAFF
TRBV7-2,CASSLDLLAGGTGELFF
TRBV7-8,CASSLLLGGEQFF
TRBV5-1,CASSLGLAYYNEQFF
TRBV3-1/TRBV3-2,CASSPGTATETSRNTIYF
TRBV6-5,CAGNRGLGTEAFF
TRBV18,CASSPGQVHSGNTIYF
TRBV7-2,CASSFPPGGASGRLGEQYF
TRBV4-3,CASSQRRDNEQFF
TRBV5-1,CASSLSGEFYEQYF
TRBV28,CASSRDRGPGYNEQFF
TRBV12-3/TRBV12-4,CASSPGGHYGYTF
TRBV7-9,CASSRQGLEQYF
TRBV9,CASSQGTPIVHEQFF
TRBV27,CASRQLGQGLGGYTF
TRBV30,CAWSVSRRGYTF
TRBV29-1,CSVMLQGSSYNEQFF
TRBV14,CASSQRLAGGSYNEQFF
TRBV2,CASGALTGLGYTF